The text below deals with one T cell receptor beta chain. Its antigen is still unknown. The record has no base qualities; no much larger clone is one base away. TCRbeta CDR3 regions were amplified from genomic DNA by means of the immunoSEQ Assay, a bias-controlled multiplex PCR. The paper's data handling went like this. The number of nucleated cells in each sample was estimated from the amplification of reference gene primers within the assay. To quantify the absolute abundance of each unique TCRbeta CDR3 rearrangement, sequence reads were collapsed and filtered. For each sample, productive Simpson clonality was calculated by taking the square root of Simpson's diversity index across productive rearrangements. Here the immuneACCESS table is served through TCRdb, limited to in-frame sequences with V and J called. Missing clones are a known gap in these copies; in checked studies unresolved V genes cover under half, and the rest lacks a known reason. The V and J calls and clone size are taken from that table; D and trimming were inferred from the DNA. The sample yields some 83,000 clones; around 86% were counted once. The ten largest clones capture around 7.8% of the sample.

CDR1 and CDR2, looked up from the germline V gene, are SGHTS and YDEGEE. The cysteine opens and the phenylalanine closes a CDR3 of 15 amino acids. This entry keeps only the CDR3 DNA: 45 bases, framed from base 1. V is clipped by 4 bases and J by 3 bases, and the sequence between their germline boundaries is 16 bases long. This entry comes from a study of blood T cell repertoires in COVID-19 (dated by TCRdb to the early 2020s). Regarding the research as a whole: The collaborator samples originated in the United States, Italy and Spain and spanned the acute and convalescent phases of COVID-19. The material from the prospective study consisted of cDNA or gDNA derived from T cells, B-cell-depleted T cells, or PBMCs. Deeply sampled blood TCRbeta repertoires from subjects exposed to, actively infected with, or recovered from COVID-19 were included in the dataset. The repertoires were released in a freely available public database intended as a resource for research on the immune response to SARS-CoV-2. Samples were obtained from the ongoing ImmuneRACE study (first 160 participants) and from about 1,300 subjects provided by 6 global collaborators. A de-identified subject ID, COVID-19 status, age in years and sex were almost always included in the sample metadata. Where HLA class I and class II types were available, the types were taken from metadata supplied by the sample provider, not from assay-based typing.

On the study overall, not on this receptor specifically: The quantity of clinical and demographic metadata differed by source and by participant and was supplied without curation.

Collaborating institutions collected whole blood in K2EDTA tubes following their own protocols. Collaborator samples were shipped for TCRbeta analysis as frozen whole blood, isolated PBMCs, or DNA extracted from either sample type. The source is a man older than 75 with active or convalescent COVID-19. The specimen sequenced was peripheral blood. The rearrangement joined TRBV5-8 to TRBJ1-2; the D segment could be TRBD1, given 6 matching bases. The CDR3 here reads CASSPGPGVDYGYTF. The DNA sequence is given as TGTGCCAGCAGCCCCGGGCCAGGGGTCGACTATGGCTACACCTTC.